Listed below are T cell receptor beta chains from one sample, sequenced in a study of blood T cell repertoires in COVID-19. TCRdb's table, derived via immunoSEQ multiplex PCR, lists solely in-frame clones and lacks some. The sample contains 84,000 or so clones, roughly 77% of which appear only once. Specimen: peripheral blood. The origin of the receptors is a human donor in a cohort sampled during active COVID-19. Each CDR3 is given with its conserved first and last residue. The order of the fields is J gene, V gene, clone size, D gene, CDR3 length, CDR3 protein, CDR3 DNA. The D gene is left open where the match is weak. Where a row states a size, it is once, few, many or the class of an expanded clone; other rows omit it.

TRBJ2-3	TRBV5-1	once	TRBD1	15	CASSAGTGWTDTQYF	TGCGCCAGCAGCGCTGGGACAGGGTGGACAGATACGCAGTATTTT
TRBJ1-5	TRBV4-2	few	NA	16	CASSFGTPLSNQPQHF	TGTGCCAGCAGTTTCGGGACACCACTTAGCAATCAGCCCCAGCATTTT
TRBJ2-2	TRBV24-1	few	TRBD1	15	CATSASGTGTGELFF	TGTGCCACCAGTGCCTCCGGGACAGGGACCGGGGAGCTGTTTTTT
TRBJ2-3	TRBV7-3	NA	TRBD2	15	CASSFSGSGGDTQYF	TGTGCCAGCAGCTTTAGCGGGTCTGGGGGAGATACGCAGTATTTT
TRBJ1-2	TRBV30	NA	NA	13	CAWSVKGAHGYTF	TGTGCCTGGAGTGTAAAAGGGGCGCATGGCTACACCTTC
TRBJ1-4	TRBV4-2	NA	NA	13	CASSQEDEEKLFF	TGTGCCAGCAGCCAGGAGGACGAAGAAAAACTGTTTTTT
TRBJ2-1	TRBV12-5	few	TRBD2	15	CASGLQLAAYNEQFF	TGTGCTAGTGGTTTGCAACTAGCGGCCTACAATGAGCAGTTCTTC
TRBJ2-1	TRBV3-1/TRBV3-2	NA	TRBD1	19	CASSQARAGGFTSYNEQFF	TGTGCCAGCAGCCAAGCTAGGGCAGGGGGTTTTACCTCCTACAATGAGCAGTTCTTC
TRBJ1-4	TRBV6-6	NA	TRBD1	12	CASRQGSEKLFF	TGTGCCAGCCGACAGGGGAGTGAAAAACTGTTTTTT
TRBJ2-5	TRBV15	NA	NA	17	CATSRDAASGRGETQYF	TGTGCCACCAGCAGAGATGCGGCTAGTGGGAGGGGGGAGACCCAGTACTTC
TRBJ2-7	TRBV19	NA	TRBD2	15	CASSPLAGGRYEQYF	TGTGCCAGTAGTCCACTAGCGGGGGGACGCTACGAGCAGTACTTC
TRBJ2-6	TRBV11-2	NA	TRBD2	13	CASSLGGTNVLTF	TGTGCCAGCAGCTTGGGGGGGACCAACGTCCTGACTTTC
TRBJ2-1	TRBV11-2	NA	NA	14	CASTRFGGRNEQFF	TGTGCCAGCACTCGATTCGGGGGTCGGAATGAGCAGTTCTTC
TRBJ1-5	TRBV2	NA	NA	13	CASKKSPGLPQHF	TGTGCCAGCAAGAAGTCCCCCGGTCTACCCCAGCATTTT
TRBJ2-3	TRBV27	NA	NA	18	CASSLSRRLTTSTDTQYF	TGTGCCAGCAGTTTATCGCGGCGGTTGACGACTAGCACAGATACGCAGTATTTT
TRBJ2-3	TRBV5-4	NA	TRBD2	16	CASSVGLAGFMDTQYF	TGTGCCAGCAGCGTAGGACTAGCGGGGTTCATGGATACGCAGTATTTT
TRBJ1-3	TRBV6-5	few	NA	14	CASSYGPTGNTIYF	TGTGCCAGCAGTTACGGCCCCACCGGGAACACCATATATTTT
TRBJ2-7	TRBV9	NA	NA	15	CASSEGIGGNYEQYF	TGTGCCAGCAGCGAGGGGATAGGGGGAAACTACGAGCAGTACTTC
TRBJ2-5	TRBV5-1	once	TRBD1	15	CASSLGQGERETQYF	TGCGCCAGCAGCTTGGGACAGGGGGAGAGGGAGACCCAGTACTTC
TRBJ1-3	TRBV6-6	NA	NA	12	CASREPGNTIYF	TGTGCCAGCAGAGAGCCTGGAAACACCATATATTTT
TRBJ1-1	TRBV18	NA	TRBD1	17	CASSQSRQGLGSTEAFF	TGTGCCAGCTCACAAAGCCGACAGGGATTAGGTAGCACTGAAGCTTTCTTT
TRBJ1-4	TRBV19	once	NA	14	CASSIGGGVEKLFF	TGTGCCAGTAGTATTGGCGGGGGCGTTGAAAAACTGTTTTTT
TRBJ2-2	TRBV18	NA	NA	14	CASSPSILTGELFF	TGTGCCAGCTCACCAAGCATCTTGACCGGGGAGCTGTTTTTT
TRBJ1-2	TRBV7-3	NA	NA	11	CASSHIWGYTF	TGTGCCAGCAGCCACATCTGGGGCTACACCTTC
TRBJ2-3	TRBV5-6	NA	NA	15	CASSLDRRYTDTQYF	TGTGCCAGCAGCTTGGACAGACGGTACACAGATACGCAGTATTTT
TRBJ1-1	TRBV19	NA	NA	16	CASSIDRMGSNTEAFF	TGTGCCAGTAGTATCGACAGGATGGGGTCGAACACTGAAGCTTTCTTT
TRBJ2-1	TRBV7-2	NA	NA	21	CASSLARGAGSSVVTYNEQFF	TGTGCCAGCAGCTTAGCCCGGGGGGCAGGGTCCAGCGTGGTTACCTACAATGAGCAGTTCTTC
TRBJ1-6	TRBV19	NA	NA	15	CATASESSYNSPLHF	TGTGCCACCGCCAGTGAAAGCTCCTATAATTCACCCCTCCACTTT
TRBJ1-6	TRBV12-3/TRBV12-4	NA	NA	12	CASSPLRGPLHF	TGTGCCAGCAGCCCCCTGAGAGGACCCCTCCACTTT
TRBJ2-7	TRBV5-1	NA	TRBD2	16	CASSLLAGGRSYEQYF	TGCGCCAGCAGCTTACTAGCGGGGGGACGCTCCTACGAGCAGTACTTC
TRBJ1-6	TRBV2	few	NA	13	CASRGDNYSPLHF	TGTGCCAGCAGGGGGGACAATTATTCACCCCTCCACTTT
TRBJ1-1	TRBV5-1	NA	TRBD1	14	CASSLTTGVTEAFF	TGCGCCAGCAGCTTGACGACAGGGGTAACTGAAGCTTTCTTT
TRBJ1-5	TRBV7-2	NA	NA	16	CASSPDQRASNQPQHF	TGTGCCAGCAGCCCAGACCAGCGGGCTAGCAATCAGCCCCAGCATTTT
TRBJ2-5	TRBV9	NA	NA	13	CASSPRGGETQYF	TGTGCCAGCAGCCCCCGGGGAGGAGAGACCCAGTACTTC
TRBJ2-2	TRBV7-9	NA	TRBD1	17	CASSFGRGRTNTGELFF	TGTGCCAGCAGCTTTGGCAGGGGGCGGACGAACACCGGGGAGCTGTTTTTT
TRBJ2-3	TRBV6-6	NA	NA	15	CASSPLVPFTDTQYF	TGTGCCAGCAGCCCTCTAGTTCCCTTCACAGATACGCAGTATTTT
TRBJ2-5	TRBV7-2	once	NA	14	CASAYAGAGETQYF	TGTGCCAGCGCCTATGCGGGGGCCGGGGAGACCCAGTACTTC
TRBJ1-1	TRBV7-9	NA	TRBD1	15	CASRNRQGLNTEAFF	TGTGCCAGCAGGAATCGACAGGGCTTGAACACTGAAGCTTTCTTT
TRBJ1-6	TRBV30	NA	NA	13	CAWSFIRESPLHF	TGTGCCTGGAGTTTCATTCGAGAATCACCCCTCCACTTT
TRBJ1-2	TRBV9	NA	NA	14	CASSAAQGAYGYTF	TGTGCCAGCAGCGCGGCACAGGGAGCCTATGGCTACACCTTC
TRBJ1-5	TRBV10-3	NA	NA	14	CAISSGTTYQPQHF	TGTGCCATCAGTTCCGGGACTACATATCAGCCCCAGCATTTT
TRBJ1-2	TRBV9	NA	NA	14	CASSVEGDYYGYTF	TGTGCCAGCAGCGTAGAAGGGGATTACTATGGCTACACCTTC
TRBJ2-1	TRBV7-8	NA	NA	14	CASTSMDIYNEQFF	TGTGCCAGCACCTCTATGGACATTTACAATGAGCAGTTCTTC
TRBJ1-4	TRBV2	NA	NA	11	CASRAGEKLFF	TGTGCCAGCAGGGCGGGGGAAAAACTGTTTTTT
TRBJ2-2	TRBV28	NA	NA	15	CASSLGGANTGELFF	TGTGCCAGCAGTTTAGGAGGGGCGAACACCGGGGAGCTGTTTTTT
TRBJ2-3	TRBV30	many	TRBD2	13	CAFQRGGTDTQYF	TGTGCCTTCCAGCGGGGGGGCACAGATACGCAGTATTTT